This T cell receptor beta chain appears in the sequencing data of a study of cytomegalovirus exposure and HLA in healthy donors. Overall study findings and caveats: The study put 150 to 200 TCR beta chains on its list as cytomegalovirus-associated. Highly shared sequence variants in one cluster were likely a sequencing artifact. HLA-A and HLA-B allele assignments for most subjects were reportedly predicted accurately using TCR beta sequences. An analysis that was carried out later associated 15,000 to 20,000 TCR beta sequences with HLA alleles at 0.05 false discovery rate.

The PCR used 60 Vbeta and 13 Jbeta primers. Sequencing was performed with immunoSEQ multiplex PCR; in TCRdb, only in-frame clones are kept and a portion is missing. This repertoire shows about 95,000 clones, 60% to 80% found once; its top ten account for more than 12%. The CDR3 loop spans 17 amino acids. The trim removed 4 bases at V and 3 bases at J, leaving 8 bases unmatched. Germline CDR1 reads SGDLS; CDR2 reads YYNGEE. A few counts support this clone. Its specificity is unknown. The sequence came from a woman between 45 and 65 years old in good health and CMV-seropositive. The chain joins TRBV9 to TRBJ2-3; 13 bases are shared with TRBD2. Sequenced material: PBMCs. CDR3 in amino acids: CASSPPPTSGRTDTQYF. In DNA form, the CDR3 reads TGTGCCAGCAGCCCTCCCCCGACTAGCGGGAGGACAGATACGCAGTATTTT.